This T cell receptor beta chain was identified during a study of T cells expressing NK-cell markers. This CDR3 is 14 amino acids long. CDR1 and CDR2 (germline): MNHEY, SMNVEV (reference sequence). Study-level points and caveats: The share of CD8+ T cells held by dominant NKG2C+ clonotypes was about 1.0-7.5% in several donors.

TCRdb reprocessed the 5' RACE reads, with one entry per CDR3 protein and no DNA. Its listing shows 150,000 to 180,000 distinct CDR3 sequences. With regard to this clonotype: The antigen remains unidentified.

The TCR was taken from a woman between 45 and 60 years old in good health. The chain links TRBV27 to TRBJ1-3; TCRdb designates TRBD1, a call that cannot be tested without DNA. Sequencing was done on a sample of blood T cells: a sorted CD56 or NKG2C T cell subset, CD4+ or CD8+ T cells, or bulk PBMC T cells (not recorded which). The chain's CDR3 is CASSPGVPGNTIYF.